This TCR beta chain was sequenced for a study of shared clonotypes between healthy human individuals. Study-level findings and limits: Although depth was large, rarefaction showed that sequencing of the sorted subsets was incomplete.

As to this clone: What it binds is not known.

TCRdb's table, derived via immunoSEQ multiplex PCR, lists solely in-frame clones and lacks some. The repertoire holds over a million clones, with 70% to 80% as singletons. The V gene lost 7 bases and the J gene lost 0 bases, with 13 bases spanning the gap. Germline V gene data show CDR1 as SNHLY and CDR2 as FYNNEI. This CDR3 is built from 16 residues. The receptor comes from a man aged 18 to 29 in good health. Sample: memory CD4+ T cells sorted from blood. Subset reported: CD45RA-negative fraction. The chain has TRBV2 and TRBJ1-6; D might be TRBD1 (6 bases). DNA for the CDR3: TGTGCCAGCACCGGGGGCAGGAGCTCCTATAATTCACCCCTCCACTTT. This encodes CASTGGRSSYNSPLHF. The full variable domain, completed using reference TRBV2 and TRBJ1-6, is EPEVTQTPSHQVTQMGQEVILRCVPISNHLYFYWYRQILGQKVEFLVSFYNNEISEKSEIFDDQFSVERPDGSNFTLKIRSTKLEDSAMYFCASTGGRSSYNSPLHFGNGTRLTVT.